These 6 T cell receptor beta chains were all obtained from the same sample, sequenced in a study of Ad26.COV2.S vaccination and SARS-CoV-2 variants. Generated by immunoSEQ multiplex PCR, the TCRdb table keeps only in-frame clones and is missing some. This sample yields 300,000 to 350,000 clones, of which roughly 89% are seen a single time; 5% belongs to the top ten. As for treatment: around 19 received Ad26.COV2.S at low or high dose, single or two shots; several received placebo; per-sample allocation not given. It was on day 63 after the first vaccine or placebo injection that samples were taken. The specimen comprised peripheral blood, sampled in a trial of Ad26.COV2.S vaccine versus placebo. Every receptor here comes from a person aged 18-60 years who received the Ad26.COV2.S COVID-19 vaccine or a placebo.

The chain uses TRBV3-1 (or the pseudogene TRBV3-2) and TRBJ2-2; D possibly matches TRBD1 or TRBD2 (5 bases each). The CDR3 is 15 residues long. V gave up 6 bases and J gave up 5 bases, with 16 bases separating them. Per germline, CDR1 LGHDT and CDR2 YNNKEL (reference sequence). The CDR3 reads CASRTALGPTGELFF. The CDR3 DNA reads TGTGCCAGCAGAACGGCCCTGGGACCTACCGGGGAGCTGTTTTTT.

The CDR3 DNA sequence: TGTGCCACCAGCAGAGTAGAGACTGAAAAACTGTTTTTT. Translated, it gives CATSRVETEKLFF. This chain connects TRBV15 to TRBJ1-4; D is unclear. The CDR3 consists of 13 residues. From germline, CDR1 is LNHNV and CDR2 YYDKDF (reference sequence). V shed 1 base and J shed 7 bases, with 7 bases lying between them.

This chain links TRBV27 with TRBJ1-5; a weak D match, TRBD1 (5 bases). CDR3 length: 14 residues. Germline V CDR1 and CDR2: MNHEY, SMNVEV (reference sequence). Trimming shortened V by 4 bases and J by 3 bases, and 10 bases separated the two germline ends. The CDR3 sequence is CASSSTGDNQPQHF. The DNA of the CDR3 is TGTGCCAGCAGTTCCACGGGGGACAATCAGCCCCAGCATTTT.

V usage is TRBV29-1 and J usage is TRBJ1-2; the match to TRBD1 covers 12 bases. The ends lost 1 base at V and 4 bases at J; junction bases unmatched: 4. The CDR3 extends over 15 amino acids. The germline V gene encodes CDR1 SQVTM and CDR2 ANQGSEA. CDR3 sequence (DNA): TGCAGCGTTGAAGTGGGGACAGGGGGCGGCTATGGCTACACCTTC. It specifies CSVEVGTGGGYGYTF.

The chain combines TRBV6-5 with TRBJ1-1; a possible D gene is TRBD1 (6 bases). This CDR3 comprises 15 residues. V was shortened by 6 bases and J by 8 bases, with 22 bases between the two germline ends. Germline lookup yields CDR1 MNHEY and CDR2 SVGAGI. In DNA form, the CDR3 reads TGTGCCAGCAGGTCACAGGGAAGGGAACATCAGGAAGCTTTCTTT. Protein sequence: CASRSQGREHQEAFF.

The V gene is TRBV21-1, the J gene TRBJ2-2; the table names TRBD1, a call not compared with the DNA. TRBV21-1 is labeled a pseudogene. There are 16 residues in the CDR3. CDR3 in DNA: TGTGCCAGCAGCAACGTCGACAGGGAGAACACCGGGGAGCTGTTTTTT. Its translation: CASSNVDRENTGELFF.